This T cell receptor beta chain appears in the sequencing data of a study of molecular identifiers for immune sequencing clone quantification. The authors gated naive CD8 T cells as CD8+CD4-CCR7+CD45RA+ for sorting. The junction had 5 bases not matched to a gene; V was cut back by 0 bases and J by 3 bases. This CDR3 comprises 16 residues. Per germline, CDR1 SGHAT and CDR2 FQNNGV. Overall study findings and caveats: A single cell's spiked Jurkat TCR RNA was reportedly detectable among one million naive cells.

Each CDR3 protein gets one entry after TCRdb re-called the PCR reads with MiXCR. The table shows around 40,000 distinct CDR3 sequences, with about 19% occurring only once. This clonotype occurred many times. Antigen unknown. This rearrangement joins TRBV11-2 to TRBJ2-5, with TRBD2 identical over 9 bases. Sequencing used naive CD8+ T cells from blood, with Jurkat cell RNA spiked in. Noted subset: FACS-sorted CD8+CD4-CCR7+CD45RA+ naive T cells. The receptor was isolated from a human donor in good health. Some libraries in this study had Jurkat cell RNA spiked in. The CDR3 region is CASSLDDLAGKETQYF. In DNA, the CDR3 is TGTGCCAGCAGCTTAGACGACCTAGCGGGGAAAGAGACCCAGTACTTC.